The source of this TCR beta chain is a study of shared clonotypes between healthy human individuals. Study-wide results and caveats: Enrolling few donors narrowed the genetic and exposure-history diversity that was represented.

The repertoire was sequenced with immunoSEQ multiplex PCR; TCRdb's copy has only in-frame clones and lacks some. The sample lists approximately 440,000 clones; 77% were seen once. About this clone: Its cognate antigen is unknown.

Looked up from germline, CDR1 is SGHTA and CDR2 is FQGNSA. After removal of 9 bases from V and 6 bases from J, the junction contained 2 bases not matched to a gene. The CDR3 runs 12 residues. Sequenced input: PBMCs. V usage is TRBV7-2 and J usage is TRBJ1-5; 10 positions match TRBD1. The sequence was collected from a woman between 40 and 50 years old in good health. Some clones in this sample may be carry-over from other donors' samples. CDR3 sequence: CARTGGGQPQHF. The CDR3 DNA sequence: TGTGCCAGGACAGGGGGCGGTCAGCCCCAGCATTTT.